The 13 T cell receptor beta chains given below trace back to one sample, sequenced in a study of regulatory T cells in long-lasting Graves disease (dated by TCRdb to about 2021). Preparation of the library involved multiplex PCR. The sequencer was an Illumina HiSeq 4000. TCR beta libraries were built with iRepertoire HTBI primers and Arm-PCR amplification of CDR3 regions. TCRdb handled the public reads itself, with Q25 trimming in fastp and clone calling in MiXCR, and kept productive beta chains. Rows matching on CDR3 protein sequence are summarized as one entry with the most common DNA and genes. Present in this sample are about 560,000 distinct CDR3 sequences, roughly a sixth of which were seen just once. Clones ranked in the top ten supply about 12% of the sample. What the time point label conveys for this sample: newly diagnosed GD, antithyroid drugs for less than 3 months. For both TCR sequencing and RNA sequencing, RNA was extracted from PBMCs using TRIzol.

The same data also went into a second study, on T cells in Graves' hyperthyroidism and ophthalmopathy.

Sample: peripheral blood mononuclear cells (PBMCs), taken at new diagnosis, from a patient treated with antithyroid drugs. The receptors come from a man between 18 and 35 years old with Graves disease. Donor details come from another sample of the same person, matched by shared clones.

In the case of this clonotype: Possible read error: a much larger clone is one base away. V usage is TRBV10-3 and J usage is TRBJ2-1; D tentatively reads TRBD1 or TRBD2 (5 bases each). Looked up from germline, CDR1 is ENHRY and CDR2 is SYGVKD. V gave up 4 bases and J gave up 13 bases, with 20 bases separating them. The CDR3 totals 14 residues. This chain's CDR3 is CAISAGTGQETQFF. CDR3 DNA sequence: TGTGCCATCAGTGCCGGGACGGGCCAAGAGACCCAGTTCTTC.

This clonotype was picked up many times. J is TRBJ1-1 and V is TRBV10-1, with a tentative D call TRBD1 (6 bases). Looked up from germline, CDR1 is WNHNN and CDR2 is SYGVQD (reference sequence). This CDR3 has 13 amino acids. V lost 7 bases and J 3 bases, leaving 12 bases between the germline ends. In nucleotides, the CDR3 is TGCGCCAGCAAACCGGGACAAGACACTGAAGCTTTCTTT. It encodes CASKPGQDTEAFF.

A remark on this clonotype: Only one base separates this from a far larger clonotype, so it likely reflects a read error. The rearrangement uses TRBV11-2 and TRBJ2-5; TRBD1 matches at 9 bases. CDR1 SGHAT and CDR2 FQNNGV come from the germline V gene. This CDR3 has 16 amino acids. Germline trimming cut 7 bases from V and 5 bases from J; bases unmatched to any gene: 14. The CDR3 DNA follows: TGTGCCAGCAACCAAGGGGACAGGGATATCCGGGAGACCCAGTACTTC. This codes for CASNQGDRDIRETQYF.

This clonotype showed up many times. The gene calls are TRBV11-2 and TRBJ2-7; D tentatively reads TRBD1 or TRBD2 (5 bases each). Trimming left V 0 bases short and J 3 bases short, with 15 bases between. The CDR3 has 16 amino acids. Germline V gene data show CDR1 as SGHAT and CDR2 as FQNNGV. CDR3 nucleotide sequence: TGTGCCAGCAGCTTAGATTCGAGGGGAGAATTCTACGAGCAGTACTTC. Residues: CASSLDSRGEFYEQYF.

This clonotype was counted at least ten times. The rearrangement joins TRBV20-1 to TRBJ2-2; maybe TRBD2 (5 bases). This CDR3 contains 14 residues. Trimming pared 1 base from V and 1 base from J, leaving 7 bases between. Germline loops: CDR1 DFQATT, CDR2 SNEGSKA (reference sequence). The CDR3, as DNA: TGCAGTGCTAGAGTAGGAGGGAACACCGGGGAGCTGTTTTTT. It is translated as CSARVGGNTGELFF.

This clonotype was counted at least ten times. This sequence joins TRBV11-2 and TRBJ2-3; D is perhaps TRBD1 (5 bases). V lost 5 bases and J lost 2, with 17 bases in between. The CDR3 extends over 16 amino acids. The V gene's germline CDR1 is SGHAT and CDR2 FQNNGV. CDR3 amino acids: CASSVGVDTYTDTQYF. DNA for the CDR3: TGTGCCAGCAGCGTAGGGGTTGACACATACACAGATACGCAGTATTTT.

This clonotype showed up just once. The V and J genes are TRBV5-1 and TRBJ2-2, with D possibly called TRBD1 or TRBD2 (6 bases each). V was clipped by 7 bases and J by 0 bases, with 16 bases between them. This CDR3 has 16 residues. The germline V gene has CDR1 SGHRS and CDR2 YFSETQ. For the CDR3, the DNA is TGCGCCAGCGCCACGGGGGCAGGGGCGAACACCGGGGAGCTGTTTTTT. Translation: CASATGAGANTGELFF.

This clonotype came up a few times. The chain is built from TRBV9 and TRBJ2-5, with 8 positions matching TRBD2. This CDR3 region has 15 residues. The V and J ends lost 7 bases and 5 bases, in that order; junction bases with no gene match: 13. Germline V gene sequence: CDR1 SGDLS, CDR2 YYNGEE. CDR3 in DNA: TGTGCCAGCGGGGAGACTAGCGCCGGGGGGGAGACCCAGTACTTC. This gives the protein CASGETSAGGETQYF.

This clonotype was counted many times. CDR3 in DNA: TGTGCCAGCAGCTTAATTAGACGGAGCTCCTACAATGAGCAGTTCTTC. As protein: CASSLIRRSSYNEQFF. The chain has TRBV11-2 and TRBJ2-1; D not certain. This CDR3 region has 16 residues. The ends were cut back, 2 bases at V and 0 bases at J, with 11 bases in the middle. CDR1 and CDR2 from the germline V gene are SGHAT and FQNNGV.

This clonotype came up many times. The chain recombines TRBV30 with TRBJ2-6; tentative D call: TRBD1 (6 bases). The CDR3 contains 15 residues. The germline V gene encodes CDR1 GTSNPN and CDR2 SVGIG (reference sequence). Trimming stripped 8 bases from V and 2 bases from J, with 16 bases between. The CDR3 spells CARRQASAGANVLTF. The CDR3 bases are TGTGCCCGCAGACAGGCTTCCGCTGGGGCCAACGTCCTGACTTTC.

With respect to this clonotype: This could be a read error, since a much larger clone is one nucleotide away. The V gene is TRBV27, the J gene TRBJ2-1; D might be TRBD2 (5 bases). Germline V lookup: CDR1 MNHEY, CDR2 SMNVEV (reference sequence). This CDR3 is 12 amino acids long. CDR3 in amino acids: CASSWNGNERFF. CDR3 nucleotide sequence: TGTGCCAGCAGTTGGAACGGGAATGAGCGGTTCTTC.

This clonotype has a count of ten or more. The CDR3 spells CASSLELATHSRETQYF. Written as DNA, the CDR3 is TGTGCCAGCAGCTTAGAACTAGCGACCCACTCGAGGGAGACCCAGTACTTC. V gene TRBV7-3 combines with J gene TRBJ2-5; TRBD2 aligns across 7 bases. The V segment lost 2 bases and the J segment 5 bases; nucleotides outside the gene matches: 14. Germline CDR1 and CDR2: SGHTA and FQGTGA. The CDR3 is made up of 17 amino acids.

The sample holds a few counts of this clonotype. The chain employs TRBV20-1 and TRBJ2-4; TRBD2 matches at 7 bases. The J call is doubtful: the DNA matches TRBJ2-7 better. The length of the CDR3 is 16 residues. The germline gives CDR1 DFQATT, CDR2 SNEGSKA (reference sequence). Written as DNA, the CDR3 is TGCAGTGCTAGAGATCCCAAGGTAACTAGCGAGTACGAGCAGTACTTC. Amino acid sequence: CSARDPKVTSEYEQYF.